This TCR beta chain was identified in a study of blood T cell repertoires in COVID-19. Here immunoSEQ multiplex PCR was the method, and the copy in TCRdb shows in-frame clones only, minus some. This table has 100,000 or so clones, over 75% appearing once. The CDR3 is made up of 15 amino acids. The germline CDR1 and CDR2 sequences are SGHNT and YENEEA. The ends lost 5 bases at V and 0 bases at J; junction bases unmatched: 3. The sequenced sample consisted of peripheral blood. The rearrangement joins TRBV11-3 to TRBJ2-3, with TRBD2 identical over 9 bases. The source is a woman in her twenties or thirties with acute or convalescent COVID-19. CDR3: CASSDAGGSTDTQYF. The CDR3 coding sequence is TGTGCCAGCAGCGACGCGGGGGGGAGCACAGATACGCAGTATTTT.